Listed here are 3 T cell receptor beta chains from one sample, sequenced in a study of kidney transplant recipient with SARS-CoV-2 infection. From the reads, TCRdb called clonotypes with MiXCR, one entry per CDR3 protein. The sample has roughly 250,000 distinct CDR3 sequences; more than 25% are singletons. Here the sequenced sample was a blood sample, taken at baseline and on day 111 from a kidney transplant recipient. The source is a young adult male patient who had COVID-19 and was a kidney transplant recipient. Some T cells here may be from the graft donor.

This clonotype has ten or more counts. The CDR3 protein is CASSGQGLSVSGNQPQHF. The CDR3, as DNA: TGTGCCAGTAGTGGGCAGGGGCTGTCAGTGAGTGGCAATCAGCCCCAGCATTTT. This rearrangement joins TRBV19 to TRBJ1-5, with D tentatively TRBD1 (6 bases). V shed 5 bases and J shed 2 bases, with 22 bases lying between them. CDR1 and CDR2 (germline): LNHDA, SQIVND (reference sequence). CDR3 length: 18 residues. The full variable domain, with the rest looked up from reference TRBV19 and TRBJ1-5, is DGGITQSPKYLFRKEGQNVTLSCEQNLNHDAMYWYRQDPGQGLRLIYYSQIVNDFQKGDIAEGYSVSREKKESFPLTVTSAQKNPTAFYLCASSGQGLSVSGNQPQHFGDGTRLSIL.

Regarding this clonotype: This could be a read error, since a much larger clone is one nucleotide away. The CDR3 carries no conserved terminal phenylalanine or tryptophan, so it likely arises from a read error. This chain connects TRBV5-8 to TRBJ1-2; D is undetermined. Germline V gene lookup returns CDR1 SGHTS and CDR2 YDEGEE. Trimming removed 7 bases at V and 4 bases at J, with 23 bases between. The CDR3 extends over 16 amino acids. CDR3 protein: CASGERHPRKTYGYTL. CDR3 DNA: TGTGCCAGCGGAGAACGTCATCCACGAAAGACCTATGGCTACACCCTC.

Many counts were recorded for this clonotype. The genes are TRBV7-2 and TRBJ2-3; D is undetermined. The CDR3 is 15 amino acids. Trimming left V 1 base short and J 1 base short, with 9 bases between. Germline values: CDR1 SGHTA, CDR2 FQGNSA. The CDR3 is CASSLGGRRTDTQYF. Here the CDR3 DNA reads TGTGCCAGCAGCTTAGGCGGTAGGCGCACAGATACGCAGTATTTT.